This T cell receptor (beta chain) is from a study of radiotherapy plus CTLA-4 blockade in lung cancer. The CDR3 covers 15 residues. V shed 1 base and J shed 0 bases, with 8 bases lying between them. The germline V gene has CDR1 MNHNY and CDR2 SVGAGI (reference sequence). TCRdb's copy holds only in-frame clones and misses some; the assay was immunoSEQ multiplex PCR. The sample lists around 72,000 clones, 78% occurring once. For this clone: Its antigen is unknown.

Receiving focal radiation plus CTLA-4 blockade with ipilimumab were patients who had chemo-refractory metastatic non-small-cell lung cancer. Study observations and caveats: Expansion in blood of tumor-derived TCR clones was seen after radiotherapy plus ipilimumab. Strongest reported response predictors: early blood clone changes and post-radiation interferon-beta.

This chain uses TRBV6-6 with TRBJ2-3; perhaps TRBD1 as D (6 bases). The sequence was obtained from a human donor with non-small cell lung cancer who had a complete response to radiotherapy plus ipilimumab. This material consisted of peripheral blood, taken from a patient treated with radiotherapy plus ipilimumab. For the CDR3, the DNA is TGTGCCAGCAGTTACTTTACAGGGAGCACAGATACGCAGTATTTT. Residues: CASSYFTGSTDTQYF.